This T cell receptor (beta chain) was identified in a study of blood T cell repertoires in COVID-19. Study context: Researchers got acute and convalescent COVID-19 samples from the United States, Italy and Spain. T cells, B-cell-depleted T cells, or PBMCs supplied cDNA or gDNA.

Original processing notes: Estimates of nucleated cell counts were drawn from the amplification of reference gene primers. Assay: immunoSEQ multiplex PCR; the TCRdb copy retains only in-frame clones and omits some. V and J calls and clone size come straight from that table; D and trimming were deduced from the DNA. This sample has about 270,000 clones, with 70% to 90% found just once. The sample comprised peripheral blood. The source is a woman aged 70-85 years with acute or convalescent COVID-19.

The CDR3 is CASSHGTDTQYF. The CDR3 DNA reads as TGTGCCAGCAGCCACGGCACAGATACGCAGTATTTT. The chain recombines TRBV3-1 (or the pseudogene TRBV3-2) with TRBJ2-3; D call uncertain. Germline CDR1 LGHDT, CDR2 YNNKEL (reference sequence). The CDR3 contains 12 residues. The germline V and J ends were trimmed by 3 bases and 1 base, with 2 bases remaining between them.